Each of the 23 T cell receptor beta chains below was sequenced from the same sample in a study of T cell responses to AZD1222 COVID-19 vaccine. Repertoires were generated with immunoSEQ multiplex PCR, while TCRdb's copy carries only in-frame clones and drops some. The table includes under 150,000 clones, around nine tenths detected once. The source was peripheral blood, collected 28 days after the second AZD1222 dose. These receptors originate from an adult who received the AZD1222 COVID-19 vaccine.

This clone was observed once. The chain joins TRBV24-1 to TRBJ2-1, with 9 nucleotides matching TRBD1. J lost 8 bases, V lost 9 bases, and 4 bases had no gene match. The CDR3 spans 12 residues. Germline V CDR1 and CDR2: KGHDR, SFDVKD. The CDR3 reads CATGGDRDEQFF. The CDR3 coding sequence is TGTGCCACCGGCGGGGACAGGGATGAGCAGTTCTTC.

The V and J genes are TRBV7-3 and TRBJ2-1; maybe TRBD2 (5 bases). Germline V gene lookup returns CDR1 SGHTA and CDR2 FQGTGA. Trimming pared 1 base from V and 6 bases from J, leaving 13 bases between. The CDR3 consists of 15 residues. The CDR3 DNA reads as TGTGCCAGCAGCTTAATCCGGGGATCCCTCAATGAGCAGTTCTTC. This encodes CASSLIRGSLNEQFF.

The V and J genes are TRBV7-9 and TRBJ1-4; possibly TRBD1 for D (5 bases). The length of the CDR3 is 15 residues. CDR1 SEHNR and CDR2 FQNEAQ come from the germline V gene (reference sequence). The germline V and J ends were trimmed by 5 bases and 0 bases, with 10 bases remaining between them. CDR3 DNA: TGTGCCAGCAGCCGGGGGGATGCAACTAATGAAAAACTGTTTTTT. Translated: CASSRGDATNEKLFF.

The genes are TRBV27 and TRBJ1-1; D is uncertain. Trimming cost V 2 bases and J 0 bases, with 7 bases left between them. The CDR3 is 14 amino acids. CDR1 is MNHEY and CDR2 is SMNVEV in the germline V gene (reference sequence). DNA of the CDR3: TGTGCCAGCAGTTTACGAGCTCTGAACACTGAAGCTTTCTTT. It is translated as CASSLRALNTEAFF.

The V call is TRBV28, the J call TRBJ1-6; D remains unclear. CDR3 length: 14 residues. From germline, CDR1 is MDHEN and CDR2 SYDVKM. V dropped 6 bases and J dropped 1 base, with 7 bases sitting between them. The CDR3 loop reads CASSPVSYNSPLHF. The CDR3 bases are TGTGCCAGCAGCCCCGTGTCCTATAATTCACCCCTCCACTTT.

This clone has a handful of counts. The rearrangement joins TRBV5-1 to TRBJ2-2; 7 bases are shared with TRBD2. V lost 4 bases to trimming and J lost 5 bases; unmatched junction nucleotides: 5. Germline CDR1 and CDR2: SGHRS and YFSETQ. The CDR3 extends over 14 amino acids. Written as DNA, the CDR3 is TGCGCCAGCAGCAACGGGGGAGGGACCGGGGAGCTGTTTTTT. It codes for CASSNGGGTGELFF.

The V call is TRBV3-1 (or the pseudogene TRBV3-2), the J call TRBJ1-2; D is unclear. Germline V gene lookup returns CDR1 LGHDT and CDR2 YNNKEL (reference sequence). CDR3 length: 15 amino acids. The germline V and J ends were trimmed by 1 base and 3 bases, with 12 bases remaining between them. CDR3 loop: CASSQVLLADYGYTF. DNA for the CDR3: TGTGCCAGCAGCCAAGTGCTTCTCGCCGACTATGGCTACACCTTC.

The rearrangement joins TRBV20-1 to TRBJ1-4; D not certain. From germline, CDR1 is DFQATT and CDR2 SNEGSKA (reference sequence). V was trimmed by 3 bases and J by 3 bases, leaving 8 bases between them. The CDR3 is made up of 13 amino acids. The CDR3 DNA is TGCAGTGCTAGTTCCGGGGCTAATGAAAAACTGTTTTTT. This gives the protein CSASSGANEKLFF.

The chain joins TRBV10-2 to TRBJ2-1, with a tentative D call TRBD1 (5 bases). The CDR3 contains 14 residues. Trimming removed 9 bases at V and 4 bases at J, with 16 bases between. Germline V lookup: CDR1 WSHSY, CDR2 SAAADI. The CDR3 sequence: CASWQAGKYNEQFF. CDR3 nucleotide sequence: TGCGCCAGTTGGCAGGCAGGGAAGTACAATGAGCAGTTCTTC.

V gene TRBV28 combines with J gene TRBJ1-2, with TRBD1 matching over 11 bases. This CDR3 region has 15 residues. Germline assignment: CDR1 MDHEN and CDR2 SYDVKM. V lost 4 bases to trimming and J lost 7 bases; unmatched junction nucleotides: 8. This CDR3 is CASSSPGTGGGGYTF. The CDR3 DNA reads as TGTGCCAGCAGTTCCCCCGGGACAGGGGGTGGTGGCTACACCTTC.

The chain combines TRBV19 with TRBJ1-6; D unclear. The V gene lost 7 bases and the J gene lost 7 bases, with 11 bases spanning the gap. The germline gives CDR1 LNHDA, CDR2 SQIVND (reference sequence). This CDR3 spans 13 amino acids. CDR3 coding DNA: TGTGCCAGTAACCAGGACTGGAATTCACCCCTCCACTTT. Residues: CASNQDWNSPLHF.

This clone was seen only once. This rearrangement joins TRBV15 to TRBJ2-5; 8 bases agree with TRBD2. V dropped 1 base and J dropped 4; count of bases not matched to a gene: 5. CDR1 and CDR2 from the germline V gene are LNHNV and YYDKDF (reference sequence). The CDR3 has 15 amino acids. Here the CDR3 reads CATSRGDSGVETQYF. For the CDR3, the DNA is TGTGCCACCAGCAGAGGGGATAGCGGGGTAGAGACCCAGTACTTC.

This rearrangement joins TRBV4-2 to TRBJ1-1, with TRBD1 as a possible D gene (6 bases). Germline CDR1 LGHNA, CDR2 YNFKEQ. V lost 2 bases and J 2 bases, leaving 21 bases between the germline ends. This CDR3 is 18 amino acids long. CDR3 bases: TGTGCCAGCAGCCAAAGGGGTACAGGGATCTTGTCTAACACTGAAGCTTTCTTT. Translated: CASSQRGTGILSNTEAFF.

The J gene is TRBJ1-5, the V gene TRBV19; TRBD1 matches 11 bases. The CDR3 covers 14 residues. V shed 11 bases, J shed 5 bases, and the junction held 8 bases outside the gene matches. Germline assignment: CDR1 LNHDA and CDR2 SQIVND (reference sequence). The CDR3 DNA is TGTGCCGGGGCCCGGGACAGGGGGGATCAGCCCCAGCATTTT. Translated: CAGARDRGDQPQHF.

The chain is built from TRBV5-4 and TRBJ2-2; D possibly uses TRBD1 or TRBD2 (5 bases each). Looked up from germline, CDR1 is SGHNT and CDR2 is YYREEE (reference sequence). This CDR3 is 15 amino acids long. Trimming left V 4 bases short and J 7 bases short, with 17 bases between. The CDR3 reads CASSREGRGNGELFF. The DNA for the CDR3 is TGTGCCAGCAGCCGTGAGGGACGGGGTAACGGGGAGCTGTTTTTT.

The genes are TRBV4-3 and TRBJ2-1, with 11 nucleotides matching TRBD2. This CDR3 is built from 18 residues. In germline, CDR1 is LGHNA, CDR2 YSLEER. V shed 0 bases, J shed 7 bases, and the junction held 11 bases outside the gene matches. The CDR3 DNA follows: TGCGCCAGCAGCCAAGACCCTACTAGCGGGGGAGGCCGTAATGAGCAGTTCTTC. As protein: CASSQDPTSGGGRNEQFF.

The chain links TRBV6-5 to TRBJ2-2, with 8 positions matching TRBD1. The CDR3 has 14 amino acids. The germline CDR1 and CDR2 sequences are MNHEY and SVGAGI. V lost 4 bases, J lost 6 bases, and 4 bases stayed unmatched. CDR3 nucleotide sequence: TGTGCCAGCAGTTTCAGGACAGGGCCCGGGGAGCTGTTTTTT. Protein product: CASSFRTGPGELFF.

The gene calls are TRBV9 and TRBJ1-1, with 9 bases aligning to TRBD1. The V gene's germline CDR1 is SGDLS and CDR2 YYNGEE. The CDR3 runs 13 residues. V lost 4 bases to trimming and J lost 7 bases; unmatched junction nucleotides: 5. This chain's CDR3 is CASSPTGGNEAFF. As DNA, the CDR3 is TGTGCCAGCAGCCCGACAGGGGGAAATGAAGCTTTCTTT. Complete variable domain (other parts from reference TRBV9 and TRBJ1-1): DSGVTQTPKHLITATGQRVTLRCSPRSGDLSVYWYQQSLDQGLQFLIQYYNGEERAKGNILERFSAQQFPDLHSELNLSSLELGDSALYFCASSPTGGNEAFFGQGTRLTVV.

This chain links TRBV20-1 with TRBJ1-1; 9 nucleotides align to TRBD1. CDR1 DFQATT and CDR2 SNEGSKA come from the germline V gene (reference sequence). The CDR3 runs to 19 residues. V was pared by 3 bases and J by 0 bases, with 17 bases of the junction left unmatched. CDR3 bases: TGCAGTGCTAGTCTTATCCCCGGACAGGGGAAAGGGATGAACACTGAAGCTTTCTTT. It is translated as CSASLIPGQGKGMNTEAFF.

The J gene is TRBJ1-5, the V gene TRBV10-3, with D unresolved. Germline V gene lookup returns CDR1 ENHRY and CDR2 SYGVKD. The CDR3 contains 15 residues. The V end was cut by 3 bases, the J end by 0 bases, with 9 bases between. CDR3 bases: TGTGCCATCAGTGATAGGTCAGATAGCAATCAGCCCCAGCATTTT. Protein sequence: CAISDRSDSNQPQHF.

V gene TRBV6-2 or TRBV6-3 combines with J gene TRBJ2-5; no reliable D call. Deletions cut 2 bases from V and 10 bases from J, with 8 bases between. Germline CDR1 is MNHEY and CDR2 is SVGEGT. The CDR3 covers 11 residues. DNA for the CDR3: TGTGCCAGCAGTTACAAAGTCGACCAGTACTTC. This gives the protein CASSYKVDQYF.

The genes are TRBV6-4 and TRBJ2-2, with TRBD2 as a possible D gene (6 bases). The germline CDR1 and CDR2 sequences are MRHNA and SNTAGT. The length of the CDR3 is 14 residues. The V gene lost 5 bases and the J gene lost 1 base, with 8 bases spanning the gap. The CDR3 is CASSRERNTGELFF. The CDR3 coding sequence is TGTGCCAGCAGTCGGGAGCGGAACACCGGGGAGCTGTTTTTT.

The chain employs TRBV21-1 and TRBJ1-2. TRBV21-1 is termed a pseudogene. The CDR3 runs 15 residues. The DNA of the CDR3 is TGTGCCAGCAGCAAAGCGCACGGTTGTCTATGTGGCTACACCTTC. This sequence encodes CASSKAHGCLCGYTF.